Reported below is one TCR beta chain. The sample comes from a study of human T cells and chemical hapten exposure. Noted time point: patch test 1, 2 weeks after DPC sensitization. Treatment specified: therapeutic diphenylcyclopropenone sensitization with weekly scalp DPC. Alopecia patients between 18 and 70 years old and suitable for DPC were used as donors. Total RNA was isolated from unfractionated whole blood. The CDR3 is 15 residues long. The germline CDR1 and CDR2 sequences are SGHAT and FQNNGV. V lost 4 bases and J lost 3; bases outside the gene matches: 6. Each CDR3 protein is one row after TCRdb ran MiXCR on the RACE reads. The sample records roughly 360,000 distinct CDR3 sequences, around 5% being singletons.

This chain uses TRBV11-2 with TRBJ1-1; 9 bases are a match to TRBD1. The specimen was whole blood, collected in connection with sensitization to the hapten diphenylcyclopropenone (DPC). The receptor was derived from a woman in her forties or fifties with alopecia areata. Some clones in this sample may be carry-over from other donors' samples. CDR3 DNA sequence: TGTGCCAGCAGCTCCTGGGACAGGGCGGACACTGAAGCTTTCTTT. This sequence encodes CASSSWDRADTEAFF.